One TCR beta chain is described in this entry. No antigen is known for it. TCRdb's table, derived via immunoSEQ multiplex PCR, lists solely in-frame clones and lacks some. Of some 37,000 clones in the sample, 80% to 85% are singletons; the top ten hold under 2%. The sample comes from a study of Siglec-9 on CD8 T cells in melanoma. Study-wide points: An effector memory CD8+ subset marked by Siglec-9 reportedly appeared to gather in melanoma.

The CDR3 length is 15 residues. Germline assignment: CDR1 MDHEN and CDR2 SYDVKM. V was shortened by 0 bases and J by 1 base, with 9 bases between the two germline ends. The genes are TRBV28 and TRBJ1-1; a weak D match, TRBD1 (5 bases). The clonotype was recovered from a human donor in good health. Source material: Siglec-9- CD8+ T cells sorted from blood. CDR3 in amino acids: CASSLWGTGNTEAFF. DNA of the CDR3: TGTGCCAGCAGTTTATGGGGGACGGGGAACACTGAAGCTTTCTTT. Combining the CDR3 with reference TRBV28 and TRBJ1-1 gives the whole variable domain DVKVTQSSRYLVKRTGEKVFLECVQDMDHENMFWYRQDPGLGLRLIYFSYDVKMKEKGDIPEGYSVSREKKERFSLILESASTNQTSMYLCASSLWGTGNTEAFFGQGTRLTVV.